A single sample gave rise to the 9 T cell receptor beta chains below, sequenced in a study of blood T cell repertoires in COVID-19. Some clones are missing from TCRdb's copy, which holds only in-frame ones; the method was immunoSEQ multiplex PCR. The data show 260,000 or so clones, about nine tenths seen once. The sequencing input was PBMCs or T cells enriched from blood (not recorded which). The source is a young man who had recovered from COVID-19.

The chain has TRBV6-5 and TRBJ1-2, with no clear D. CDR1 MNHEY and CDR2 SVGAGI come from the germline V gene. The CDR3 extends over 14 amino acids. Trimming cost V 7 bases and J 4 bases, with 16 bases left between them. CDR3 amino acids: CASTGGSPIYGYTF. CDR3 nucleotides: TGTGCCAGCACCGGAGGGTCTCCAATCTATGGCTACACCTTC.

The chain combines TRBV7-2 with TRBJ2-7, with D perhaps matching TRBD1 (5 bases). V gave up 5 bases and J gave up 3 bases, with 17 bases separating them. Germline CDR1 reads SGHTA; CDR2 reads FQGNSA. This CDR3 comprises 15 residues. CDR3 nucleotides: TGTGCCAGCAGCCCAGGGCCCAACAACGGCTACGAGCAGTACTTC. It yields the protein CASSPGPNNGYEQYF.

The DNA of the CDR3 is TGTGCCAGCAGCCAATTTAGCAGTGGAAGCACAGATACGCAGTATTTT. Its translation: CASSQFSSGSTDTQYF. The chain employs TRBV3-1 (or the pseudogene TRBV3-2) and TRBJ2-3, with D hard to call. V gave up 2 bases and J gave up 0 bases, with 12 bases separating them. The germline CDR1 and CDR2 sequences are LGHDT and YNNKEL (reference sequence). There are 16 residues in the CDR3.

The CDR3 nucleotides read TGTGCCAGCAGTGCCCGACAGGGCTCCTACGAGCAGTACTTC. It specifies CASSARQGSYEQYF. This chain uses TRBV2 with TRBJ2-7; 7 bases align to TRBD1. The CDR3 is made up of 14 amino acids. CDR1 is SNHLY and CDR2 is FYNNEI in the germline V gene. V trimming: 4 bases; J trimming: 0 bases; junction bases outside the gene matches: 3.

The rearrangement uses TRBV16 and TRBJ1-1; D not certain. The ends were cut back, 1 base at V and 5 bases at J, with 8 bases in the middle. Germline CDR1 is KGHSY and CDR2 is FQNENV. The CDR3 is made up of 13 amino acids. This CDR3 is CASSQLGRTEAFF. The CDR3 DNA sequence: TGTGCCAGCAGCCAATTGGGGAGGACTGAAGCTTTCTTT.

The rearrangement uses TRBV27 and TRBJ2-1; the D gene is possibly TRBD2 (6 bases). The germline CDR1 and CDR2 sequences are MNHEY and SMNVEV (reference sequence). The CDR3 has 14 residues. Trimming shortened V by 5 bases and J by 2 bases, and 10 bases separated the two germline ends. The CDR3 DNA follows: TGTGCCAGCAGTCCTGGAGGGCCCTACAATGAGCAGTTCTTC. Its protein product is CASSPGGPYNEQFF.

The rearrangement joins TRBV28 to TRBJ1-4; 9 nucleotides line up with TRBD1. After removal of 5 bases from V and 13 bases from J, the junction contained 5 bases not matched to a gene. The CDR3 length is 12 residues. CDR1 and CDR2 from the germline V gene are MDHEN and SYDVKM. The CDR3 here is CASSQGQGGLFF. As DNA, the CDR3 is TGTGCCAGCAGTCAGGGACAGGGCGGACTGTTTTTT.

The chain employs TRBV28 and TRBJ2-3; the D gene is possibly TRBD2 (5 bases). This CDR3 has 15 residues. CDR1 and CDR2 from the germline V gene are MDHEN and SYDVKM. Trimming took 2 bases from V and 2 from J, leaving 11 bases between them. For the CDR3, the DNA is TGTGCCAGCAGTTTAGCGGGCGGCCCCACAGATACGCAGTATTTT. Translation: CASSLAGGPTDTQYF.

This chain joins TRBV27 and TRBJ1-1; tentatively, D is TRBD1 (5 bases). Germline CDR1 MNHEY, CDR2 SMNVEV (reference sequence). The CDR3 length is 14 residues. The V end lost 7 bases, the J end lost 7 bases, and 19 bases lay between the germline ends. CDR3 in DNA: TGTGCCAGCAACGTCATCCGGGGGTCAAGTGAAGCTTTCTTT. It yields the protein CASNVIRGSSEAFF.